The 4 T cell receptor beta chains below were found in one sample sequenced in a study of shared clonotypes between healthy human individuals. Profiled with immunoSEQ multiplex PCR; TCRdb holds only in-frame clones, not every one. The data hold approximately 720,000 clones, with more than 70% observed a single time. Sequenced input: memory CD4+ T cells sorted from blood. The subset: CD45RA-negative fraction. These receptors all stem from a woman aged 30 to 39 in good health.

The chain couples TRBV28 to TRBJ2-3, with D possibly being TRBD1 or TRBD2 (5 bases each). V was pared by 1 base and J by 2 bases, with 19 bases between. This CDR3 comprises 18 residues. Per the germline V gene, CDR1 is MDHEN and CDR2 is SYDVKM. CDR3 sequence: CASSLSGLSPGPTDTQYF. Written as DNA, the CDR3 is TGTGCCAGCAGTTTATCGGGGCTCTCCCCCGGCCCCACAGATACGCAGTATTTT.

The chain employs TRBV7-2 and TRBJ1-1, with D tentatively TRBD1 (5 bases). This CDR3 has 14 residues. CDR1 and CDR2 from the germline V gene are SGHTA and FQGNSA. The V gene lost 4 bases and the J gene lost 1 base, with 10 bases spanning the gap. CDR3 sequence: CASSSGPWNTEAFF. CDR3 coding DNA: TGTGCCAGCAGCTCGGGACCCTGGAACACTGAAGCTTTCTTT.

V usage is TRBV5-8 and J usage is TRBJ2-6; tentative D call: TRBD1 (6 bases). Germline lookup yields CDR1 SGHTS and CDR2 YDEGEE. Trimming removed 4 bases from V and 2 bases from J, with 19 bases in between. This CDR3 is 18 amino acids long. The CDR3 region is CASSAAQGRYAGANVLTF. In nucleotides, the CDR3 is TGTGCCAGCAGCGCAGCACAGGGTCGCTATGCTGGGGCCAACGTCCTGACTTTC.

The chain has TRBV11-2 and TRBJ2-5, with D unclear. The CDR3 spans 15 residues. Germline V CDR1 and CDR2: SGHAT, FQNNGV. V lost 0 bases, J lost 7 bases, and 15 bases lay in between. DNA for the CDR3: TGTGCCAGCAGCTTAGATCGGCTAGGAGTCGGGACCCAGTACTTC. This gives the protein CASSLDRLGVGTQYF. Filled out from reference TRBV11-2 and TRBJ2-5, the complete variable domain reads EAGVAQSPRYKIIEKRQSVAFWCNPISGHATLYWYQQILGQGPKLLIQFQNNGVVDDSQLPKDRFSAERLKGVDSTLKIQPAKLEDSAVYLCASSLDRLGVGTQYFGPGTRLLVL.